The clone carrying this T cell receptor beta chain was observed a single time. V shed 0 bases and J shed 6 bases, with 8 bases lying between them. The CDR3 contains 13 residues. Germline V gene sequence: CDR1 SGHRS, CDR2 YFSETQ. These data belong to a study of blood T cells in healthy people across ages. Then a second PCR, running roughly 7 to 11 cycles, was carried out with a sample-barcoded 5' primer and a J-beta primer mix. TCRdb passed the 5' RACE reads through MiXCR, listing each CDR3 protein once. The sample lists 700,000 to 900,000 distinct CDR3 sequences; about 55% were seen once. Sequenced material: blood. V and J are TRBV5-1 and TRBJ2-3; D gene ambiguous. This TCR came from a man aged 80 or over in good health. This CDR3 is CASSLGTVDTQYF. The CDR3 DNA is TGCGCCAGCAGCTTGGGGACGGTGGATACGCAGTATTTT.